Below, 32 T cell receptor beta chains from the same sample are listed, as sequenced in a study of blood T cell repertoires in COVID-19. Only in-frame clones appear in the TCRdb table, and some are missing; sequencing was by immunoSEQ multiplex PCR. The repertoire holds approximately 210,000 clones, with approximately 84% as singletons. Input material: peripheral blood. All receptors derive from a woman in her forties or fifties with active or convalescent COVID-19.

The chain uses TRBV25-1 and TRBJ2-5; D remains ambiguous. The length of the CDR3 is 11 residues. In germline, CDR1 is MGHDK, CDR2 SYGVNS. V was cut by 7 bases and J by 2 bases, with 5 bases left in between. The CDR3 DNA sequence: TGTGCCAGCAACTCACAAGAGACCCAGTACTTC. Translation: CASNSQETQYF.

This chain joins TRBV18 and TRBJ1-2, with 7 bases lining up with TRBD1. The CDR3 has 15 residues. V lost 6 bases, J lost 5 bases, and 12 bases stayed unmatched. Germline V gives CDR1 KGHSH, CDR2 LQKENI. The DNA for the CDR3 is TGTGCCAGCTCGCGAACCGGGACAGATCAATATGGCTACACCTTC. As protein: CASSRTGTDQYGYTF. The full variable domain, rest sourced from reference TRBV18 and TRBJ1-2, is NAGVMQNPRHLVRRRGQEARLRCSPMKGHSHVYWYRQLPEEGLKFMVYLQKENIIDESGMPKERFSAEFPKEGPSILRIQQVVRGDSAAYFCASSRTGTDQYGYTFGSGTRLTVV.

The chain has TRBV29-1 and TRBJ1-2; 8 bases align to TRBD1. Germline lookup yields CDR1 SQVTM and CDR2 ANQGSEA. V trimming: 2 bases; J trimming: 4 bases; junction bases outside the gene matches: 6. This CDR3 is 14 amino acids long. DNA for the CDR3: TGCAGCGTTGAAAGGGCGGGGACAGGCTATGGCTACACCTTC. Translated: CSVERAGTGYGYTF.

The CDR3, as DNA: TGTGCCAGCAGCTGGGGGACAGGGGGCGGGTCCGAGCAGTACTTC. Translated: CASSWGTGGGSEQYF. J is TRBJ2-7 and V is TRBV5-6, with 12 bases fitting TRBD1. This CDR3 is built from 15 residues. Trimming cost V 3 bases and J 6 bases; bases outside gene matches: 7. Germline V CDR1 and CDR2: SGHDT, YYEEEE.

This clone occurred a few times. The rearrangement joins TRBV6-5 to TRBJ1-2; TRBD1 matches 8 bases. Germline loops: CDR1 MNHEY, CDR2 SVGAGI. The ends lost 10 bases at V and 1 base at J; junction bases unmatched: 11. The CDR3 contains 15 residues. CDR3 in amino acids: CATGLVTGVNYGYTF. The CDR3 region has the DNA TGTGCCACGGGACTTGTGACAGGGGTTAACTATGGCTACACCTTC.

The rearrangement links TRBV5-6 to TRBJ2-7, with 7 bases fitting TRBD2. The germline gives CDR1 SGHDT, CDR2 YYEEEE. V lost 6 bases, J lost 0 bases, and 6 bases stayed unmatched. CDR3 length: 14 amino acids. CDR3 sequence (DNA): TGTGCCAGCAACCTAGCGGAGCTCTCCTACGAGCAGTACTTC. Protein sequence: CASNLAELSYEQYF.

A few counts support this clone. Distinct nucleotide sequences in the sample also encode this CDR3. The chain is built from TRBV7-2 and TRBJ1-5, with D maybe TRBD1 (6 bases). V gave up 5 bases and J gave up 7 bases, with 12 bases separating them. Germline V gives CDR1 SGHTA, CDR2 FQGNSA. The length of the CDR3 is 13 residues. The DNA for the CDR3 is TGTGCCAGCAGCCTCAGGGGTGGCCAGCCCCAGCATTTT. This translates into CASSLRGGQPQHF.

The V gene is TRBV27, the J gene TRBJ2-7, with D perhaps TRBD1 (6 bases). Trimming removed 6 bases from V and 0 bases from J, with 18 bases in between. The germline CDR1 and CDR2 sequences are MNHEY and SMNVEV (reference sequence). The CDR3 extends over 16 amino acids. CDR3 DNA sequence: TGTGCCAGCAGGTCCTTCAGGCAGGGGAGCTCCTACGAGCAGTACTTC. Translated, it gives CASRSFRQGSSYEQYF.

V gene TRBV5-6 combines with J gene TRBJ2-5; no definite D call. The CDR3 spans 14 residues. Trimming removed 0 bases from V and 1 base from J, with 7 bases in between. Looked up from germline, CDR1 is SGHDT and CDR2 is YYEEEE. The CDR3 DNA sequence: TGTGCCAGCAGCTTGGGGCAGTTCCAAGAGACCCAGTACTTC. Residues: CASSLGQFQETQYF.

A single count supports this clone. The CDR3, as DNA: TGTGCCACCAGGGAGGGACCCACAGATACGCAGTATTTT. It is translated as CATREGPTDTQYF. The chain recombines TRBV6-5 with TRBJ2-3; 7 bases align to TRBD2. Looked up from germline, CDR1 is MNHEY and CDR2 is SVGAGI. CDR3 size: 13 residues. Trimming took 10 bases from V and 2 from J; bases not matched to a gene: 6.

This chain connects TRBV6-1 to TRBJ2-7; D not certain. V dropped 2 bases and J dropped 1 base, with 15 bases sitting between them. Per the germline V gene, CDR1 is MNHNS and CDR2 is SASEGT. The CDR3 is made up of 16 amino acids. The CDR3 DNA reads TGTGCCAGCAGTGAACCGCCTTCGGCCGGGTCCTACGAGCAGTACTTC. Amino acid sequence: CASSEPPSAGSYEQYF.

V gene TRBV7-9 combines with J gene TRBJ2-7; 11 bases line up with TRBD2. CDR3 length: 15 residues. Trimming removed 4 bases from V and 2 bases from J; junction bases left unmatched: 4. Germline CDR1 SEHNR, CDR2 FQNEAQ (reference sequence). CDR3 residues: CASSSRLAGPYEQYF. The CDR3, as DNA: TGTGCCAGCAGCTCGAGACTAGCGGGACCCTACGAGCAGTACTTC.

V and J are TRBV19 and TRBJ1-2; TRBD1 is a possible D gene (6 bases). Germline lookup yields CDR1 LNHDA and CDR2 SQIVND (reference sequence). The CDR3 is 14 residues long. V lost 9 bases, J lost 4 bases, and 18 bases lay in between. The CDR3 region is CASIDLGQLYGYTF. CDR3 coding DNA: TGTGCCAGCATTGACCTCGGACAGCTCTATGGCTACACCTTC.

The chain couples TRBV21-1 to TRBJ1-2; the table calls TRBD1, which could not be checked here. TRBV21-1 is assigned pseudogene status. The CDR3 is made up of 10 amino acids. The CDR3 DNA sequence: TGTGCCAGACATTTTCGTGGCTACACCTTC. The encoded protein is CARHFRGYTF.

V is TRBV10-3 and J is TRBJ1-1; a weak D match, TRBD1 (6 bases). V lost 3 bases and J 7 bases, leaving 12 bases between the germline ends. Germline CDR1 ENHRY, CDR2 SYGVKD. CDR3 length: 13 amino acids. The CDR3, as DNA: TGTGCCATCAGTGAATTAGTACAGGGTGAAGCTTTCTTT. Amino acids: CAISELVQGEAFF.

The V call is TRBV27, the J call TRBJ2-7; D is perhaps TRBD1 (6 bases). The CDR3 contains 13 residues. Trimming took off 5 bases at V and 4 bases at J, with 12 bases between the two ends. From germline, CDR1 is MNHEY and CDR2 SMNVEV (reference sequence). Here the CDR3 reads CASSPQGLYEQYF. The CDR3 DNA reads TGTGCCAGCAGTCCCCAGGGGCTTTACGAGCAGTACTTC.

The chain has TRBV5-6 and TRBJ1-1; TRBD1 matches at 8 bases. Germline V gene lookup returns CDR1 SGHDT and CDR2 YYEEEE. The CDR3 runs to 14 residues. The junction had 5 bases not matched to a gene; V was cut back by 2 bases and J by 5 bases. CDR3 nucleotide sequence: TGTGCCAGCAGCTTACAGGGGGAGGATACTGAAGCTTTCTTT. Translated, it gives CASSLQGEDTEAFF.

The V and J genes are TRBV4-1 and TRBJ1-2; D is undetermined. V lost 2 bases and J 4 bases, leaving 17 bases between the germline ends. Germline CDR1 and CDR2: MGHRA and YSYEKL. This CDR3 is 16 amino acids long. In DNA, the CDR3 is TGCGCCAGCAGCCAATTAGTGCTACAGAATATCTATGGCTACACCTTC. It encodes CASSQLVLQNIYGYTF.

The rearrangement uses TRBV25-1 and TRBJ2-1; 10 bases agree with TRBD1. Germline V gene lookup returns CDR1 MGHDK and CDR2 SYGVNS. Unmatched junction bases numbered 10, after V lost 1 base and J lost 10 bases. CDR3 length: 16 residues. CDR3 protein: CASSEWRDRGGEEQFF. CDR3 DNA sequence: TGTGCCAGCAGTGAATGGAGGGACAGGGGTGGCGAGGAGCAGTTCTTC.

V is TRBV10-1 and J is TRBJ1-5; possible D gene TRBD1, 6 bases. The CDR3 sequence is 15 residues long. V was trimmed by 6 bases and J by 4 bases, leaving 16 bases between them. The germline V gene encodes CDR1 WNHNN and CDR2 SYGVQD (reference sequence). The CDR3 region has the DNA TGCGCCAGCAGACTGACAGGAGCTCAAAATCAGCCCCAGCATTTT. Translated, it gives CASRLTGAQNQPQHF.

V and J are TRBV19 and TRBJ1-5; 7 positions match TRBD1. Germline V gene lookup returns CDR1 LNHDA and CDR2 SQIVND (reference sequence). CDR3 length: 14 residues. V dropped 6 bases and J dropped 4; count of bases not matched to a gene: 6. Here the CDR3 reads CASSPTTGNQPQHF. As DNA, the CDR3 is TGTGCCAGTAGCCCCACGACAGGGAATCAGCCCCAGCATTTT.

This clone was observed a few times. The genes are TRBV6-6 and TRBJ1-2; TRBD1 matches at 10 bases. There are 15 residues in the CDR3. Germline CDR1 is MNHNY and CDR2 is SVGAGI (reference sequence). Unmatched junction bases numbered 9, after V lost 5 bases and J lost 6 bases. CDR3 loop: CASSITPGQGNGYTF. The CDR3 coding sequence is TGTGCCAGCAGTATAACCCCGGGACAGGGGAATGGCTACACCTTC.

The chain links TRBV5-4 to TRBJ1-5; 8 bases are shared with TRBD1. V shed 2 bases, J shed 4 bases, and the junction held 2 bases outside the gene matches. Germline CDR1 and CDR2: SGHNT and YYREEE (reference sequence). CDR3 length: 14 amino acids. The CDR3 here is CASSFDRGNQPQHF. In DNA, the CDR3 is TGTGCCAGCAGCTTTGACAGGGGAAATCAGCCCCAGCATTTT.

This chain connects TRBV15 to TRBJ1-1, with TRBD1 matching 7 bases. The CDR3 extends over 15 amino acids. Germline assignment: CDR1 LNHNV and CDR2 YYDKDF (reference sequence). V lost 1 base, J lost 1 base, and 3 bases stayed unmatched. The CDR3 nucleotides are TGTGCCACCAGCAGAGTGCGACAGGGGAACACTGAAGCTTTCTTT. It translates to CATSRVRQGNTEAFF.

This clone was counted a single time. This chain connects TRBV28 to TRBJ2-7; possible D gene TRBD1, 7 bases. CDR1 and CDR2 (germline): MDHEN, SYDVKM. This CDR3 contains 12 residues. Trimming removed 11 bases at V and 2 bases at J, with 13 bases between. DNA of the CDR3: TGTGCCTGGGGGGACAGCACCTACGAGCAGTACTTC. This translates into CAWGDSTYEQYF.

The CDR3 DNA sequence: TGTGCCAGCCGGGACAGGGTGACTGAAGCTTTCTTT. Its translation is CASRDRVTEAFF. V and J are TRBV6-5 and TRBJ1-1; 9 positions agree with TRBD1. The junction had 3 bases not matched to a gene; V was cut back by 8 bases and J by 5 bases. The V gene's germline CDR1 is MNHEY and CDR2 SVGAGI. The CDR3 has 12 amino acids.

V gene TRBV14 combines with J gene TRBJ2-5; 12 nucleotides match TRBD2. The V and J ends lost 3 bases and 2 bases, in that order; junction bases with no gene match: 4. Germline CDR1 and CDR2: SGHDN and FVKESK. This CDR3 is 16 amino acids long. CDR3: CASSHGLAGPQETQYF. The CDR3 DNA reads TGTGCCAGCAGCCATGGACTAGCGGGACCTCAAGAGACCCAGTACTTC. The full variable domain, rest sourced from reference TRBV14 and TRBJ2-5, is EAGVTQFPSHSVIEKGQTVTLRCDPISGHDNLYWYRRVMGKEIKFLLHFVKESKQDESGMPNNRFLAERTGGTYSTLKVQPAELEDSGVYFCASSHGLAGPQETQYFGPGTRLLVL.

This chain joins TRBV3-1 (or the pseudogene TRBV3-2) and TRBJ1-6; a weak D match, TRBD1 (5 bases). The CDR3 covers 16 residues. Germline lookup yields CDR1 LGHDT and CDR2 YNNKEL (reference sequence). V was pared by 4 bases and J by 6 bases, with 16 bases between. CDR3 coding DNA: TGTGCCAGCAGCCGCCGCGGGGCCAAGGGTAATTCACCCCTCCACTTT. It translates to CASSRRGAKGNSPLHF.

CDR3 DNA: TGTGCCAGCATGACAGGGGTAGAATACGAGCAGTACGTC. Translated, it gives CASMTGVEYEQYV. The chain couples TRBV3-1 (or the pseudogene TRBV3-2) to TRBJ2-7, with 8 bases lining up with TRBD1. This CDR3 is 13 amino acids long. The J segment lost 4 bases and the V segment lost 7 bases, leaving 6 bases of the junction unmatched. Looked up from germline, CDR1 is LGHDT and CDR2 is YNNKEL (reference sequence).

The chain carries TRBV6-1 and TRBJ2-1, with 12 nucleotides matching TRBD2. This CDR3 is built from 15 residues. Trimming at V came to 2 bases and at J to 8 bases, leaving 4 bases not matched to a gene. Germline CDR1 is MNHNS and CDR2 is SASEGT. CDR3 sequence: CASSELAGGPDEQFF. The CDR3 region has the DNA TGTGCCAGCAGTGAACTAGCGGGAGGGCCCGATGAGCAGTTCTTC.

The chain couples TRBV3-1 (or the pseudogene TRBV3-2) to TRBJ1-1, with D possibly matching TRBD1 (6 bases). The CDR3 is made up of 16 amino acids. Germline loops: CDR1 LGHDT, CDR2 YNNKEL (reference sequence). V was clipped by 4 bases and J by 6 bases, with 21 bases between them. CDR3 region: CASSPKTRTGIAEAFF. Written as DNA, the CDR3 is TGTGCCAGCAGCCCGAAGACGAGAACAGGGATCGCTGAAGCTTTCTTT.

This clone was observed a few times. The rearrangement uses TRBV13 and TRBJ2-5, with TRBD2 matching 7 bases. CDR3 size: 15 residues. Trimming took 4 bases from V and 3 from J; bases not matched to a gene: 8. CDR1 is PRHDT, CDR2 FYEKMQ, per germline (reference sequence). CDR3 DNA sequence: TGTGCCAGCAGCTGGGGAGCTAGCGGAAAAGAGACCCAGTACTTC. Amino acid sequence: CASSWGASGKETQYF.